These T cell receptor beta chains were read from a single sample in a study of CD8 T cells in Susac syndrome. TCRdb used MiXCR to reprocess the immunoSEQ multiplex PCR reads, holding one entry per CDR3 protein. Of roughly 130,000 distinct CDR3 sequences in the sample, just under 95% were seen once. Input material: CD8+ T cells from PBMCs. The source is a human donor with Susac syndrome. The CDR3 runs from the conserved cysteine through the conserved F or W. Each record gives: clone size, D gene, V gene, J gene, CDR3 DNA, CDR3 protein. D genes are given only for firm matches. Clone size, where shown, is once, few, many, or a class for clones that have expanded.

clone_size: -; d_call: -; v_call: TRBV7-2; j_call: TRBJ2-1; cdr3_nt: TGTGCCAGCACCAAAATCGCCGCAGTCAACAATGAGCAGTTCTTC; cdr3_aa: CASTKIAAVNNEQFF
clone_size: -; d_call: -; v_call: TRBV5-4; j_call: TRBJ2-2; cdr3_nt: TGTGCCAGCAGCCGGACGGGGAACACCGGGGAGCTGTTTTTT; cdr3_aa: CASSRTGNTGELFF
clone_size: -; d_call: -; v_call: TRBV18; j_call: TRBJ1-1; cdr3_nt: TGTGCCAGCTCACAACCGGGGGCTGAAGCTTTCTTT; cdr3_aa: CASSQPGAEAFF
clone_size: once; d_call: -; v_call: TRBV2; j_call: TRBJ2-1; cdr3_nt: TGTGCCAGCAGAGGAGGGGACACAAACAATGAGCAGTTCTTC; cdr3_aa: CASRGGDTNNEQFF
clone_size: -; d_call: TRBD1; v_call: TRBV7-9; j_call: TRBJ2-7; cdr3_nt: TGTGCCAGCAGCTCAGGGACAGGGACTCTATCCTACGAGCAGTACTTC; cdr3_aa: CASSSGTGTLSYEQYF
clone_size: once; d_call: TRBD2; v_call: TRBV20-1; j_call: TRBJ2-1; cdr3_nt: TGCAGTGCTAGGCCAGCGGGGGAGGAGCAGTTCTTC; cdr3_aa: CSARPAGEEQFF
clone_size: -; d_call: -; v_call: TRBV5-4; j_call: TRBJ1-2; cdr3_nt: TGTGCCAGCAGCTTGTACGGATTAGGCTACACCTTC; cdr3_aa: CASSLYGLGYTF
clone_size: -; d_call: TRBD2; v_call: TRBV4-1; j_call: TRBJ2-7; cdr3_nt: TGCGCCAGCAGCCCCTCATACCTAGCGGGGGGGTCCGAGCAGTACTTC; cdr3_aa: CASSPSYLAGGSEQYF
clone_size: -; d_call: -; v_call: TRBV19; j_call: TRBJ2-3; cdr3_nt: TGTGCCAGTAGCCTGTCCCCAACTAGTTACACAGATACGCAGTATTTT; cdr3_aa: CASSLSPTSYTDTQYF
clone_size: -; d_call: -; v_call: TRBV5-1; j_call: TRBJ2-3; cdr3_nt: TGCGCCAGCAGCCTCGAGAAGCGCACAGATACGCAGTATTTT; cdr3_aa: CASSLEKRTDTQYF
clone_size: -; d_call: TRBD1; v_call: TRBV20-1; j_call: TRBJ2-7; cdr3_nt: TGCAGTGCTAGATTCACCGCCGGGACAGCCTCCTACGAGCAGTACTTC; cdr3_aa: CSARFTAGTASYEQYF
clone_size: -; d_call: -; v_call: TRBV4-1; j_call: TRBJ2-7; cdr3_nt: TGCGCCAGCAGCCCCCGAAGGGGGTCCTACGAGCAGTACTTC; cdr3_aa: CASSPRRGSYEQYF
clone_size: -; d_call: -; v_call: TRBV4-1; j_call: TRBJ2-3; cdr3_nt: TGCGCCAGCAGCCCAAGGTGGGGGGATACGCAGTATTTT; cdr3_aa: CASSPRWGDTQYF
clone_size: -; d_call: -; v_call: TRBV13; j_call: TRBJ2-7; cdr3_nt: TGTGCCAGCAGCACACCCGCCTCCTACGAGCAGTACTTC; cdr3_aa: CASSTPASYEQYF
clone_size: -; d_call: -; v_call: TRBV5-4; j_call: TRBJ1-1; cdr3_nt: TGTGCCAGCGGCGGGGCAGGGGCCACTGAAGCTTTCTTT; cdr3_aa: CASGGAGATEAFF